A selection of T cell receptor beta chains follows, all from one sample in a study of CD8 T cells in Susac syndrome. TCRdb used MiXCR to reprocess the immunoSEQ multiplex PCR reads, holding one entry per CDR3 protein. This table holds about 71,000 distinct CDR3 sequences, around 93% found once. Input material: CD4+ T cells from PBMCs. These receptors came from a human donor with Susac syndrome. The CDR3 runs from the conserved cysteine through the conserved F or W. The D gene is left open where the match is weak. Some rows have no size entry. The others give once, few or many, or a class for an expanded clone.

TRBV29-1	TRBJ2-1	.	.	CSVWYVPNEQFF	TGCAGCGTTTGGTATGTCCCCAATGAGCAGTTCTTC
TRBV7-3	TRBJ1-1	TRBD1	.	CASSSGQLTEAFF	TGTGCCAGCAGCTCGGGACAGTTAACTGAAGCTTTCTTT
TRBV2	TRBJ2-5	TRBD1	.	CASSQGTGQETQYF	TGTGCCAGCAGTCAAGGGACAGGGCAAGAGACCCAGTACTTC
TRBV20-1	TRBJ2-3	.	.	CSERLAETSTDTQYF	TGCAGCGAACGTTTAGCGGAAACTAGCACAGATACGCAGTATTTT
TRBV18	TRBJ2-1	.	.	CASSPSRTGRYNEQFF	TGTGCCAGCTCACCCTCGCGAACAGGGCGGTACAATGAGCAGTTCTTC
TRBV9	TRBJ2-7	TRBD2	.	CASSPRGTRGYEQYF	TGTGCCAGCAGCCCCCGCGGGACTAGAGGGTACGAGCAGTACTTC
TRBV5-1	TRBJ1-2	.	.	CASSFRRGGGYTF	TGCGCCAGCAGCTTTAGGAGGGGAGGTGGCTACACCTTC
TRBV30	TRBJ2-7	.	.	CAWSARTASEQYF	TGTGCCTGGAGTGCACGGACAGCCTCCGAGCAGTACTTC
TRBV6-1	TRBJ2-5	TRBD1	.	CASQGARETQYF	TGTGCCAGCCAGGGGGCAAGAGAGACCCAGTACTTC
TRBV20-1	TRBJ2-1	TRBD2	.	CSARSSSGGTYNEQFF	TGCAGTGCTAGATCGTCTAGCGGGGGGACCTACAATGAGCAGTTCTTC
TRBV14	TRBJ1-2	.	.	CASSQDWMAGFAGYTF	TGTGCCAGCAGCCAAGATTGGATGGCAGGGTTTGCGGGCTACACCTTC
TRBV5-1	TRBJ1-1	.	.	CASSRADFDTEAFF	TGCGCCAGCAGCCGTGCGGATTTCGACACTGAAGCTTTCTTT
TRBV28	TRBJ2-7	TRBD2	.	CASGKRGVVSYEQYF	TGTGCCAGCGGAAAGCGGGGGGTCGTCTCCTACGAGCAGTACTTC
TRBV6-1	TRBJ2-7	.	.	CASRRGTTHSSYEQYF	TGTGCCAGCAGAAGGGGAACGACGCACAGCTCCTACGAGCAGTACTTC
TRBV9	TRBJ2-2	TRBD1	.	CASSAGTGLTGELFF	TGTGCCAGCAGCGCCGGGACAGGGCTCACCGGGGAGCTGTTTTTT
TRBV19	TRBJ2-6	TRBD1	.	CASSEQGAVSGANVLTF	TGTGCCAGTAGCGAACAGGGGGCAGTCTCTGGGGCCAACGTCCTGACTTTC
TRBV5-1	TRBJ1-1	.	.	CASSLGQTSEAFF	TGCGCCAGCAGCTTGGGCCAGACGAGTGAAGCTTTCTTT
TRBV6-5	TRBJ1-1	TRBD1	.	CASRRTGSTEAFF	TGTGCCAGCAGAAGGACAGGGAGCACTGAAGCTTTCTTT
TRBV7-2	TRBJ2-1	.	once	CASSLGRARTYNEQFF	TGTGCCAGCAGCTTAGGGAGAGCGCGGACCTACAATGAGCAGTTCTTC
TRBV28	TRBJ2-5	TRBD1	once	CASSLYAGGRETQYF	TGTGCCAGCAGTTTATATGCAGGGGGCAGGGAGACCCAGTACTTC
TRBV20-1	TRBJ2-7	.	.	CSAPVRTDVYEQYF	TGCAGTGCTCCGGTGAGGACAGATGTCTACGAGCAGTACTTC
TRBV7-8	TRBJ2-7	.	.	CASSVTDSSAYEQYF	TGTGCCAGCAGCGTAACGGACAGTTCGGCCTACGAGCAGTACTTC
TRBV28	TRBJ1-6	TRBD1	.	CASQDRGGSPLHF	TGTGCCTCCCAGGACAGGGGCGGTTCACCCCTCCACTTT
TRBV28	TRBJ1-2	.	.	CASTLGGPNYGYTF	TGTGCCAGCACCTTGGGTGGACCTAACTATGGCTACACCTTC
TRBV6-5	TRBJ1-2	.	.	CASGQGKGYTF	TGTGCCAGCGGCCAGGGGAAAGGCTACACCTTC
TRBV3-1	TRBJ1-1	.	.	CASSQGVGGTEAFF	TGTGCCAGCAGCCAAGGGGTTGGGGGCACTGAAGCTTTCTTT
TRBV20-1	TRBJ2-7	.	.	CSARGGPTSTEQYF	TGCAGTGCTAGGGGGGGGCCAACTTCCACCGAGCAGTACTTC
TRBV5-1	TRBJ2-7	.	.	CASSLASQGFYEQYF	TGCGCCAGCAGCTTGGCCTCCCAGGGTTTTTACGAGCAGTACTTC
TRBV7-3	TRBJ2-1	.	.	CASSLEGRSEQFF	TGTGCCAGCAGCTTAGAGGGACGGAGTGAGCAGTTCTTC
TRBV12-3/TRBV12-4	TRBJ2-3	TRBD2	.	CASSPRLAGALTDTQYF	TGTGCCAGCAGCCCCCGACTAGCGGGGGCCCTCACAGATACGCAGTATTTT
TRBV5-4	TRBJ1-4	.	.	CASSLTGAEKKLFF	TGTGCCAGCAGCTTGACGGGGGCTGAGAAAAAACTGTTTTTT
TRBV19	TRBJ1-2	.	.	CASTHGQGYGYTF	TGTGCCAGTACCCACGGCCAGGGCTATGGCTACACCTTC
TRBV6-5	TRBJ2-1	.	.	CASSRALKTYNEQFF	TGTGCCAGCAGCCGCGCCTTAAAAACCTACAATGAGCAGTTCTTC
TRBV18	TRBJ1-5	.	once	CASSPQNKNQPQHF	TGTGCCAGCTCACCACAGAACAAGAATCAGCCCCAGCATTTT
TRBV6-1	TRBJ1-1	TRBD1	.	CASSERTGGPEAFF	TGTGCCAGCAGTGAACGGACAGGGGGCCCTGAAGCTTTCTTT
TRBV2	TRBJ2-5	TRBD1	.	CASSWDRRETQYF	TGTGCCAGCAGTTGGGACAGGAGGGAGACCCAGTACTTC
TRBV25-1	TRBJ2-7	TRBD2	.	CASSWRGGRSNEQYF	TGTGCCAGCAGTTGGCGGGGGGGCCGGTCTAACGAGCAGTACTTC
TRBV7-9	TRBJ2-7	TRBD2	.	CASSLVRGAGGYEQYF	TGTGCCAGCAGCTTAGTACGCGGCGCGGGGGGATACGAGCAGTACTTC
TRBV6-2/TRBV6-3	TRBJ2-1	TRBD2	.	CASSYPSAGGPSSYNEQFF	TGTGCCAGCAGTTACCCCTCGGCGGGGGGGCCAAGCTCCTACAATGAGCAGTTCTTC
TRBV12-3/TRBV12-4	TRBJ2-1	TRBD1	once	CASSWVPGQGASEQFF	TGTGCCAGCAGTTGGGTACCGGGACAGGGGGCATCTGAGCAGTTCTTC
TRBV20-1	TRBJ2-2	.	.	CSASSGVTGELFF	TGCAGTGCTAGCTCAGGAGTCACCGGGGAGCTGTTTTTT
TRBV14	TRBJ1-1	.	.	CASSLDGQMNTEAFF	TGTGCCAGCAGCCTTGACGGACAGATGAACACTGAAGCTTTCTTT
TRBV6-2/TRBV6-3	TRBJ1-1	TRBD1	.	CASSWDRVFAEAFF	TGTGCCAGCAGTTGGGACAGGGTTTTTGCTGAAGCTTTCTTT
TRBV6-2/TRBV6-3	TRBJ1-2	.	.	CASSFLSGAYGYTF	TGTGCCAGCAGTTTCCTATCAGGGGCTTATGGCTACACCTTC
TRBV4-1	TRBJ1-2	.	.	CASSQVLSDYGYTF	TGCGCCAGCAGCCAAGTCCTAAGCGACTATGGCTACACCTTC
TRBV28	TRBJ1-4	.	.	CASSPTDPMDREKLFF	TGTGCCAGCAGTCCTACCGACCCGATGGATCGGGAAAAACTGTTTTTT
TRBV7-3	TRBJ2-2	TRBD1	.	CASSSYDRGQTGELFF	TGTGCCAGCAGCTCTTACGACAGGGGGCAGACCGGGGAGCTGTTTTTT
TRBV20-1	TRBJ2-3	TRBD1	.	CSAPGTASTDTQYF	TGCAGTGCTCCCGGGACAGCTAGCACAGATACGCAGTATTTT
TRBV18	TRBJ1-2	.	.	CASSAGANYGYTF	TGTGCCAGCTCAGCCGGGGCTAACTATGGCTACACCTTC
TRBV29-1	TRBJ2-1	TRBD2	.	CSVRPSGNNEQFF	TGCAGCGTTAGGCCTAGCGGAAACAATGAGCAGTTCTTC
TRBV5-6	TRBJ1-3	.	once	CASSLDRVTIYF	TGTGCCAGCAGCTTGGACAGGGTCACCATATATTTT
TRBV5-1	TRBJ1-2	.	.	CASSSNGGYTF	TGCGCCAGCAGCAGTAATGGTGGCTACACCTTC
TRBV12-3/TRBV12-4	TRBJ2-7	TRBD1	.	CASSPGQDVLSYEQYF	TGTGCCAGCAGTCCGGGACAGGATGTATTGTCCTACGAGCAGTACTTC
TRBV4-2	TRBJ2-2	TRBD2	.	CASSQELAGDLTNTGELFF	TGTGCCAGCAGCCAAGAACTAGCGGGGGATCTCACGAACACCGGGGAGCTGTTTTTT